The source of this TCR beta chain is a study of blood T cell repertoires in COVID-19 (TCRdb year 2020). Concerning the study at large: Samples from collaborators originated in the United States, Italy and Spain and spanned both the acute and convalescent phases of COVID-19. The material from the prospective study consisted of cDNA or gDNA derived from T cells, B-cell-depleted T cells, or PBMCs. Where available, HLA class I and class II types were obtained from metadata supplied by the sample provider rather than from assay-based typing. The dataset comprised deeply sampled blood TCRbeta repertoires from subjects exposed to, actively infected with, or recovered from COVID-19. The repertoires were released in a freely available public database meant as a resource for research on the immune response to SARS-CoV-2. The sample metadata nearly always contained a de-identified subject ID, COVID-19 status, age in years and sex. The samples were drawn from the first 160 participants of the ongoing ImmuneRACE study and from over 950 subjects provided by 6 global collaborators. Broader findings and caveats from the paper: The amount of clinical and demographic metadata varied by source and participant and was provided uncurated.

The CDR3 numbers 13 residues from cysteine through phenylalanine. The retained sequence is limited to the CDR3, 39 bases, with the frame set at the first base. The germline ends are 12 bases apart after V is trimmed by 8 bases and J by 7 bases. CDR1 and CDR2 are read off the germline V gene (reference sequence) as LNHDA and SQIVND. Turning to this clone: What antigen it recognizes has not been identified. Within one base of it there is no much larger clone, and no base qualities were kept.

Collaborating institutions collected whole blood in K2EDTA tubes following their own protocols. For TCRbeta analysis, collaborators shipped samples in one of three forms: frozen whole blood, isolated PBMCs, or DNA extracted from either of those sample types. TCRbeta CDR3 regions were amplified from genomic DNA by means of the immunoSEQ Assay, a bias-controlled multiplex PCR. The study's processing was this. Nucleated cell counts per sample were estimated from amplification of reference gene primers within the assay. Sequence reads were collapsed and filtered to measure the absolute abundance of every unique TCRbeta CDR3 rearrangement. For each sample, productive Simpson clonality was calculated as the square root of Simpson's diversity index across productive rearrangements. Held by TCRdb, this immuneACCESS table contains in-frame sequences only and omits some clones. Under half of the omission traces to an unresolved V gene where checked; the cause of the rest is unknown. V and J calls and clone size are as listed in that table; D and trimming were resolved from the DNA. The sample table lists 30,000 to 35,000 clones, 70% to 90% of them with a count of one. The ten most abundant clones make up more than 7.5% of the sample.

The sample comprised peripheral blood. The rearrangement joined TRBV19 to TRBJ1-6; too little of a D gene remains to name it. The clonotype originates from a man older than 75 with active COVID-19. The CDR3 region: CASATRTNSPLHF. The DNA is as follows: TGTGCCAGTGCCACAAGAACCAATTCACCCCTCCACTTT.